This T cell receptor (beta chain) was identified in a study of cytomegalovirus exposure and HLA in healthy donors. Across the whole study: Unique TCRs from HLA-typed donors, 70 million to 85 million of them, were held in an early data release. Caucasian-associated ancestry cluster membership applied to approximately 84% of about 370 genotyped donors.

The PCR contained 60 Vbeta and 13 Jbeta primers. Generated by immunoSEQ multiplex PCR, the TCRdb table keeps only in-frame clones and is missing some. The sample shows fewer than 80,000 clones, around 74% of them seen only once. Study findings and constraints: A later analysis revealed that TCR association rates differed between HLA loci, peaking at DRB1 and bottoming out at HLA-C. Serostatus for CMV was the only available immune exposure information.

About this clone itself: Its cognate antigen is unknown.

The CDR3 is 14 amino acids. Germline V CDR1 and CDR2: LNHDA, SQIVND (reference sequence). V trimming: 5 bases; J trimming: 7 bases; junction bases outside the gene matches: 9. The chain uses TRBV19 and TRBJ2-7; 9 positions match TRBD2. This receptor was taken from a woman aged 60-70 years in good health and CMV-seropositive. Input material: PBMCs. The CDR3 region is CASSEVAGATEQYF. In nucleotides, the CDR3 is TGTGCCAGTAGTGAAGTAGCGGGGGCGACAGAGCAGTACTTC.